This section outlines one T cell receptor (beta chain) sequence together with its context. The CDR3 length is 15 residues. Germline V gene sequence: CDR1 LNHDA, CDR2 SQIVND (reference sequence). Trimming took off 3 bases at V and 7 bases at J, with 15 bases between the two ends. The data are from a study of blood T cell repertoires in COVID-19. Measured with immunoSEQ multiplex PCR; TCRdb has only the in-frame clones, and not every one. Here the sample spans around 250,000 clones, over 80% being singletons. The specimen was peripheral blood. The clonotype was recovered from a man aged 55 to 70 who had recovered from COVID-19. The chain links TRBV19 to TRBJ2-2; D might be TRBD1 (7 bases). The CDR3 here is CASSILQGEVGELFF. DNA for the CDR3: TGTGCCAGTAGTATTCTCCAGGGGGAGGTCGGGGAGCTGTTTTTT.